Following are 15 T cell receptor beta chains from one sample sequenced in a study of brain T cells in children with intractable seizures. Sequencing was performed with immunoSEQ multiplex PCR; in TCRdb, only in-frame clones are kept and a portion is missing. Among about 22,000 clones, roughly 94% were seen once, and the ten largest hold roughly 6.5%. Specimen: peripheral blood, collected at surgery. The receptors stem from a boy between 10 and 17 years old with focal cortical dysplasia and intractable seizures.

V gene TRBV19 combines with J gene TRBJ2-7; D unresolved. V was trimmed by 8 bases and J by 5 bases, leaving 13 bases between them. Germline values: CDR1 LNHDA, CDR2 SQIVND (reference sequence). This CDR3 contains 12 residues. CDR3: CASASETHEQYV. The CDR3 DNA follows: TGTGCCAGTGCCTCGGAGACCCACGAGCAGTACGTC.

The J gene is TRBJ1-4, the V gene TRBV2; D call uncertain. With 6 bases removed from V and 10 bases from J, the gap between germline ends came to 18 bases. The V gene's germline CDR1 is SNHLY and CDR2 FYNNEI. The CDR3 length is 14 residues. Written as DNA, the CDR3 is TGTGCCAGCAGCCCAGAGGGAGGGAGAGTAAAACTGTTTTTT. Translation: CASSPEGGRVKLFF.

The rearrangement joins TRBV30 to TRBJ1-6; D might be TRBD1 (5 bases). Trimming cost V 6 bases and J 7 bases, with 19 bases left between them. From germline, CDR1 is GTSNPN and CDR2 SVGIG (reference sequence). There are 15 residues in the CDR3. The CDR3 reads CACQKTGLRNSPLHF. In DNA, the CDR3 is TGTGCCTGCCAGAAAACAGGCCTGAGGAATTCACCCCTCCACTTT. Drawing the rest from reference TRBV30 and TRBJ1-6, the complete variable domain is SQTIHQWPATLVQPVGSPLSLECTVEGTSNPNLYWYRQAAGRGLQLLFYSVGIGQISSEVPQNLSASRPQDRQFILSSKKLLLSDSGFYLCACQKTGLRNSPLHFGNGTRLTVT.

V gene TRBV24-1 combines with J gene TRBJ2-7; D may be TRBD1 or TRBD2 (5 bases each). The CDR3 consists of 13 residues. Trimming cost V 7 bases and J 6 bases, with 15 bases left between them. Per germline, CDR1 KGHDR and CDR2 SFDVKD. In DNA, the CDR3 is TGTGCCACCAGGGGGACCGCTCCTGGCGAGCAGTACGTC. Translation gives CATRGTAPGEQYV.

This chain links TRBV3-1 (or the pseudogene TRBV3-2) with TRBJ1-2; D gene unclear. V lost 2 bases to trimming and J lost 8 bases, with 15 bases between them. This CDR3 spans 14 amino acids. Germline V gene data show CDR1 as LGHDT and CDR2 as YNNKEL (reference sequence). Written as DNA, the CDR3 is TGTGCCAGCAGCCAATCGGGAGGCTGGGAGGGCTACACCTTC. Translating gives CASSQSGGWEGYTF.

In DNA, the CDR3 is TGTGCCAGCAGTTCGGCATGGGGGGGGCCGAACACTGAAGCTTTCTTT. This encodes CASSSAWGGPNTEAFF. This rearrangement joins TRBV9 to TRBJ1-1, with D perhaps matching TRBD1 (6 bases). The CDR3 runs 16 residues. Per germline, CDR1 SGDLS and CDR2 YYNGEE. V lost 5 bases to trimming and J lost 1 base, with 18 bases between them.

V usage is TRBV7-6 and J usage is TRBJ2-5; 8 bases align to TRBD2. Per germline, CDR1 SGHVS and CDR2 FNYEAQ. This CDR3 has 15 residues. V dropped 1 base and J dropped 2; count of bases not matched to a gene: 3. In DNA form, the CDR3 reads TGTGCCAGCAGCTTAGTGGCGGGGGGTCAAGAGACCCAGTACTTC. This translates into CASSLVAGGQETQYF. Full variable domain (remainder filled in from reference TRBV7-6 and TRBJ2-5): GAGVSQSPRYKVTKRGQDVALRCDPISGHVSLYWYRQALGQGPEFLTYFNYEAQQDKSGLPNDRFSAERPEGSISTLTIQRTEQRDSAMYRCASSLVAGGQETQYFGPGTRLLVL.

V usage is TRBV12-3 or TRBV12-4 and J usage is TRBJ2-7, with D possibly matching TRBD1 (5 bases). V dropped 9 bases and J dropped 4 bases, with 16 bases sitting between them. This CDR3 has 13 residues. The chain's CDR3 is CASTGPPLYEQYF. The CDR3 DNA follows: TGTGCCAGTACAGGCCCACCGCTTTACGAGCAGTACTTC.

This rearrangement joins TRBV19 to TRBJ2-3, with 14 positions matching TRBD2. The CDR3 contains 16 residues. The junction had 6 bases not matched to a gene; V was cut back by 6 bases and J by 4 bases. Germline loops: CDR1 LNHDA, CDR2 SQIVND (reference sequence). CDR3 sequence reads: CASSRGTSGSADTQYF. DNA for the CDR3: TGTGCCAGTAGCCGGGGGACTAGCGGGAGTGCAGATACGCAGTATTTT. Using reference TRBV19 and TRBJ2-3 for the parts outside the CDR3, the full variable domain is DGGITQSPKYLFRKEGQNVTLSCEQNLNHDAMYWYRQDPGQGLRLIYYSQIVNDFQKGDIAEGYSVSREKKESFPLTVTSAQKNPTAFYLCASSRGTSGSADTQYFGPGTRLTVL.

CDR3 bases: TGTGCCAGCTCACCGACTAGCGGGAGGGCACTGAACACCGGGGAGCTGTTTTTT. It yields the protein CASSPTSGRALNTGELFF. V gene TRBV18 combines with J gene TRBJ2-2; 14 bases line up with TRBD2. The germline V gene encodes CDR1 KGHSH and CDR2 LQKENI. This CDR3 has 18 residues. J gave up 1 base and V 3 bases, and 4 bases lay outside the gene matches. Together with reference TRBV18 and TRBJ2-2, the CDR3 gives the full variable domain: NAGVMQNPRHLVRRRGQEARLRCSPMKGHSHVYWYRQLPEEGLKFMVYLQKENIIDESGMPKERFSAEFPKEGPSILRIQQVVRGDSAAYFCASSPTSGRALNTGELFFGEGSRLTVL.

The chain is built from TRBV7-2 and TRBJ2-7; tentatively, D is TRBD1 (5 bases). CDR1 is SGHTA, CDR2 FQGNSA, per germline. V was clipped by 5 bases and J by 2 bases, with 13 bases between them. The CDR3 sequence is 14 residues long. For the CDR3, the DNA is TGTGCCAGCAGCATGATAGGGGTCGCCTACGAGCAGTACGTC. Translation: CASSMIGVAYEQYV.

This clone was detected only once. This chain uses TRBV25-1 with TRBJ1-6, with D possibly matching TRBD1 (6 bases). Deletions cut 3 bases from V and 11 bases from J, with 17 bases between. The CDR3 runs 15 residues. Germline assignment: CDR1 MGHDK and CDR2 SYGVNS. The CDR3 DNA sequence: TGTGCCAGCAGTGATCGTGACAGGCGGAGGGCACCCCTCCACTTT. This sequence encodes CASSDRDRRRAPLHF.

This chain uses TRBV2 with TRBJ2-5; D gene uncertain. V was trimmed by 8 bases and J by 4 bases, leaving 14 bases between them. Germline values: CDR1 SNHLY, CDR2 FYNNEI. This CDR3 has 13 amino acids. The CDR3 reads CASLGRPRETQYF. In DNA form, the CDR3 reads TGTGCCAGCCTAGGCAGGCCAAGAGAGACCCAGTACTTC.

The V call is TRBV29-1, the J call TRBJ2-5; D may be TRBD1 (7 bases). With 1 base removed from V and 2 bases from J, the gap between germline ends came to 14 bases. This CDR3 is built from 15 residues. Germline values: CDR1 SQVTM, CDR2 ANQGSEA. In DNA, the CDR3 is TGCAGCGTTGAAGGGGCCAGGGGGGTACAAGAGACCCAGTACTTC. Translating gives CSVEGARGVQETQYF. The complete variable domain, with remaining parts taken from reference TRBV29-1 and TRBJ2-5, reads SAVISQKPSRDICQRGTSLTIQCQVDSQVTMMFWYRQQPGQSLTLIATANQGSEATYESGFVIDKFPISRPNLTFSTLTVSNMSPEDSSIYLCSVEGARGVQETQYFGPGTRLLVL.

The rearrangement uses TRBV5-1 and TRBJ1-2; a weak D match, TRBD1 (6 bases). Germline V lookup: CDR1 SGHRS, CDR2 YFSETQ. Deletions cut 4 bases from V and 0 bases from J, with 10 bases between. The CDR3 is made up of 14 amino acids. CDR3 bases: TGCGCCAGCAGCCCGGGACACTCTAACTATGGCTACACCTTC. Protein sequence: CASSPGHSNYGYTF.